Listed below are T cell receptor beta chains from one sample, sequenced in a study of blood T cell repertoires in COVID-19. Sequencing was performed with immunoSEQ multiplex PCR; in TCRdb, only in-frame clones are kept and a portion is missing. The sample has some 290,000 clones; 87% are singletons. Sample: peripheral blood. The source of these receptors is a woman between 50 and 59 years old who had recovered from COVID-19. Both conserved end residues are part of each CDR3. Each record gives: clone size, V gene, CDR3 protein. Expanded clones get a size class; other rows say once, few or many, or leave the size out.

abundance: -
v_gene: TRBV30
CDR3aa: CAGNTGTEAFF

abundance: -
v_gene: TRBV28
CDR3aa: CASSLGQDYEKLFF

abundance: -
v_gene: TRBV27
CDR3aa: CASSLRGTGTSGANVLTF

abundance: -
v_gene: TRBV2
CDR3aa: CASSLKGANTGELFF

abundance: -
v_gene: TRBV20-1
CDR3aa: CSAVRQTQYF

abundance: -
v_gene: TRBV19
CDR3aa: CASSIGGGALETQYF

abundance: -
v_gene: TRBV27
CDR3aa: CASSSLAGENGYTF

abundance: -
v_gene: TRBV6-1
CDR3aa: CASSEGLAGGTQYF

abundance: -
v_gene: TRBV5-4
CDR3aa: CASSTKTGREAFF

abundance: -
v_gene: TRBV10-3
CDR3aa: CAILNTGELFF

abundance: -
v_gene: TRBV7-9
CDR3aa: CASKHERSNTGELFF

abundance: -
v_gene: TRBV9
CDR3aa: CASSVTGGVNTEAFF

abundance: -
v_gene: TRBV9
CDR3aa: CASRTWAQETQYF

abundance: -
v_gene: TRBV5-6
CDR3aa: CASSLRVGSGANVLTF

abundance: once
v_gene: TRBV6-2/TRBV6-3
CDR3aa: CASSQDLLAFGESFF